This T cell receptor (beta chain) emerged from a study of blood T cell repertoires in COVID-19. Study overall: Material from acute and convalescent COVID-19 was sourced from the United States, Italy and Spain. T cells, B-cell-depleted T cells, or PBMCs supplied cDNA or gDNA.

The CDR3 consists of 13 residues. Germline V lookup: CDR1 SEHNR, CDR2 FQNEAQ (reference sequence). The V and J ends lost 5 bases and 0 bases, in that order; junction bases with no gene match: 0. In the source study's methods: Reference gene primer amplification gave estimated nucleated cell counts. The protocol was immunoSEQ multiplex PCR, while the TCRdb copy is restricted to in-frame clones and leaves out a portion. V, J and clone size reflect that table, while D and trimming were determined from the DNA. The sample yields 45,000 to 60,000 clones, around 86% seen once. Specimen: peripheral blood. The source is a human donor with acute or convalescent COVID-19. The donor label of this sample is uncertain. The chain carries TRBV7-9 and TRBJ2-7; the match to TRBD1 covers 8 bases. The CDR3 spells CASSTGGSYEQYF. CDR3 DNA sequence: TGTGCCAGCAGCACAGGGGGCTCCTACGAGCAGTACTTC.